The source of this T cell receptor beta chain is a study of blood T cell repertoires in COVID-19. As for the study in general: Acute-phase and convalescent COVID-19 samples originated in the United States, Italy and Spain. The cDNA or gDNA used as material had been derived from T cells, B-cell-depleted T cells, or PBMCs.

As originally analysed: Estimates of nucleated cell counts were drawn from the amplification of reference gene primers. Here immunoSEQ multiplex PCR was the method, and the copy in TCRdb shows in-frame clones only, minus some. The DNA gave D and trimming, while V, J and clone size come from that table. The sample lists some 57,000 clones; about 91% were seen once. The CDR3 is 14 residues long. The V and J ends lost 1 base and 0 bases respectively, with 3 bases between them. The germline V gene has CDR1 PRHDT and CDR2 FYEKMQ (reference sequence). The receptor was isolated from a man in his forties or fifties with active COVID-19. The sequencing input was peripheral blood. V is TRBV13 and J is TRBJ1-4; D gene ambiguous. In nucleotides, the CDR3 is TGTGCCAGCAGCTTAGCTGCAACTAATGAAAAACTGTTTTTT. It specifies CASSLAATNEKLFF.